This TCR beta chain was sequenced during a study of OX40 agonist ivuxolimab in advanced cancers. The repertoire was sequenced with immunoSEQ multiplex PCR; TCRdb's copy has only in-frame clones and lacks some. Among about 95,000 clones listed, around 85% were seen once. The CDR3 is 11 amino acids. Looked up from germline, CDR1 is DFQATT and CDR2 is SNEGSKA (reference sequence). Trimming took 7 bases from V and 4 from J, leaving 10 bases between them. The sequence came from an adult with an advanced solid tumor such as melanoma, head and neck, liver or kidney cancer. Specimen: CD4+ or CD8+ T cells sorted from blood, collected in a trial of the OX40 agonist ivuxolimab. The V and J genes are TRBV20-1 and TRBJ1-2; D possibly corresponds to TRBD1 (5 bases). The chain's CDR3 is CSGGGRYGYTF. The CDR3 coding sequence is TGCAGTGGGGGGGGACGCTATGGCTACACCTTC.